The 3 T cell receptor beta chains in this list originate from one sample, sequenced in a study of PD-1 blockade in classical Hodgkin lymphoma. Each and every patient relapsed after autologous stem cell transplantation, and patients got differing brentuximab vedotin exposure. Using immunoSEQ multiplex PCR, the repertoire was profiled, and TCRdb retains in-frame clones only, with some absent. Of fewer than 8,000 clones listed, 86% were seen once; the top ten hold over 40%. The sample was peripheral blood mononuclear cells (PBMCs), taken before the second cycle of nivolumab. These receptors came from a human donor with classical Hodgkin lymphoma.

V and J are TRBV10-3 and TRBJ2-3, with D perhaps matching TRBD2 (6 bases). CDR3 length equals 13 residues. V was clipped by 8 bases and J by 2 bases, with 11 bases between them. Germline loops: CDR1 ENHRY, CDR2 SYGVKD. The CDR3 DNA sequence: TGTGCCATCTCCGGCGGGGCCACAGATACGCAGTATTTT. Translating gives CAISGGATDTQYF.

The chain recombines TRBV4-1 with TRBJ2-1, with TRBD2 identical over 8 bases. Germline-derived CDR1 and CDR2 are MGHRA and YSYEKL. The V segment lost 0 bases and the J segment 4 bases; nucleotides outside the gene matches: 8. The CDR3 loop spans 17 amino acids. The chain's CDR3 is CASSQDRLAHLYNEQFF. CDR3 sequence (DNA): TGCGCCAGCAGCCAAGATCGACTAGCGCATCTATACAATGAGCAGTTCTTC.

The genes are TRBV10-1 and TRBJ2-1; 7 positions agree with TRBD2. The CDR3 is 14 amino acids. The V gene end was trimmed by 5 bases and the J gene end by 9 bases; junction bases not matched to a gene: 10. Germline V gives CDR1 WNHNN, CDR2 SYGVQD (reference sequence). CDR3: CASSPREGRGEQFF. The CDR3 coding sequence is TGCGCCAGCAGTCCCAGGGAGGGGAGGGGTGAGCAGTTCTTC.